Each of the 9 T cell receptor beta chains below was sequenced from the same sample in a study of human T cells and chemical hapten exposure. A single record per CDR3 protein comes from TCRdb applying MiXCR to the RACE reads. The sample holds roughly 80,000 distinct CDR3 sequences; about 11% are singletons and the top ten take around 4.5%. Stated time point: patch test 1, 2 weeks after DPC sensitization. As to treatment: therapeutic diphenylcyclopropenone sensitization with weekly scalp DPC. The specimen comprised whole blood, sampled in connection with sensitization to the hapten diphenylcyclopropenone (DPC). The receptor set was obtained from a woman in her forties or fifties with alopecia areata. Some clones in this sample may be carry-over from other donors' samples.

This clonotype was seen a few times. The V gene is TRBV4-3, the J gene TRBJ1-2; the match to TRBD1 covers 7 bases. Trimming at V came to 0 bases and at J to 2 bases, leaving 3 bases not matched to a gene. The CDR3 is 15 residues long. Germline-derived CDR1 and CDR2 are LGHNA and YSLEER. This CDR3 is CASSQDVRGNYGYTF. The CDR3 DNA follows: TGCGCCAGCAGCCAAGATGTCAGGGGGAACTATGGCTACACCTTC.

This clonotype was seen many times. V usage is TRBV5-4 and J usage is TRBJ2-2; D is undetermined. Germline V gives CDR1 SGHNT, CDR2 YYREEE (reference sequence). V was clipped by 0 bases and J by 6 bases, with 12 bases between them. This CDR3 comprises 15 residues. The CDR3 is CASSLVAEAAGELFF. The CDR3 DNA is TGTGCCAGCAGCTTGGTGGCAGAGGCCGCCGGGGAGCTGTTTTTT.

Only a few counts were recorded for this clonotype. CDR3 region: CASSLTAGRDEQYF. The CDR3 DNA reads as TGTGCCAGCAGCTTAACGGCAGGGAGGGACGAGCAGTACTTC. This chain uses TRBV7-9 with TRBJ2-7; 7 positions match TRBD2. Trimming removed 2 bases from V and 5 bases from J; junction bases left unmatched: 6. Germline lookup yields CDR1 SEHNR and CDR2 FQNEAQ (reference sequence). CDR3 size: 14 residues.

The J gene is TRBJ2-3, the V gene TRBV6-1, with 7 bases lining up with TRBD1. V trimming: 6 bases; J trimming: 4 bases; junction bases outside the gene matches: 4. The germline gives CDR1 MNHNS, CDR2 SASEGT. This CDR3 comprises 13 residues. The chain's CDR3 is CASSPGQSDTQYF. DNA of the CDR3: TGTGCCAGCAGCCCGGGACAGTCAGATACGCAGTATTTT.

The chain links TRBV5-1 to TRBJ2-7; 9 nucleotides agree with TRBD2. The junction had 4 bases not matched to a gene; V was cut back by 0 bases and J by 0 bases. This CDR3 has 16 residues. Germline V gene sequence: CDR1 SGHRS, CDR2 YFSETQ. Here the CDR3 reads CASSLVVTSGSYEQYF. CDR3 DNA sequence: TGCGCCAGCAGCTTGGTTGTGACTAGCGGCTCCTACGAGCAGTACTTC.

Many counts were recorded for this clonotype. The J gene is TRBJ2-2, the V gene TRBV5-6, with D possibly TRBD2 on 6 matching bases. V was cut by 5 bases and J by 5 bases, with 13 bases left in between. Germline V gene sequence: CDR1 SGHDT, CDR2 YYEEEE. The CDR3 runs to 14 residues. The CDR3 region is CASRLRGSTGELFF. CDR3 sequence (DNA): TGTGCCAGCAGGTTGCGGGGATCGACCGGGGAGCTGTTTTTT.

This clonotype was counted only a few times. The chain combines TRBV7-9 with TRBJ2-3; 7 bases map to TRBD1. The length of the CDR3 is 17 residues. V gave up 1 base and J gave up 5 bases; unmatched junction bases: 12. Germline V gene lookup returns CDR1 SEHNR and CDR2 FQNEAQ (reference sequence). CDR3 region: CASSLVVLQGEGDTQYF. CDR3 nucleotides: TGTGCCAGCAGCTTAGTCGTTTTGCAGGGGGAAGGAGATACGCAGTATTTT. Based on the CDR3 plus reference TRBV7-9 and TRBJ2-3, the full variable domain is DTGVSQNPRHKITKRGQNVTFRCDPISEHNRLYWYRQTLGQGPEFLTYFQNEAQLEKSRLLSDRFSAERPKGSFSTLEIQRTEQGDSAMYLCASSLVVLQGEGDTQYFGPGTRLTVL.

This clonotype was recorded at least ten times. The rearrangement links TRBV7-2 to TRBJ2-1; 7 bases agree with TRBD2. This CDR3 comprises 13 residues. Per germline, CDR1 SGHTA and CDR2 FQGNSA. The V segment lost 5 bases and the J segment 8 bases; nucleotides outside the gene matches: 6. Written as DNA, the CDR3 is TGTGCCAGCAGCACCGGACTAGGGGATGAGCAGTTCTTC. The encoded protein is CASSTGLGDEQFF.

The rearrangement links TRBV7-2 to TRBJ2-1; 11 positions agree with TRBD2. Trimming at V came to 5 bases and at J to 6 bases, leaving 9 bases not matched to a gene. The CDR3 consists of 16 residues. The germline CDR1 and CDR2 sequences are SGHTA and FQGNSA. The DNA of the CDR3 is TGTGCCAGCAGCCCTATTGGTAGCGGGGGGGCCAATGAGCAGTTCTTC. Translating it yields CASSPIGSGGANEQFF.